Following are 17 T cell receptor beta chains from one sample sequenced in a study of blood T cell repertoires in COVID-19. Profiled with immunoSEQ multiplex PCR; TCRdb holds only in-frame clones, not every one. The repertoire holds some 240,000 clones, with more than 65% as singletons. Sequencing was carried out using peripheral blood. These receptors were taken from a middle-aged woman who had recovered from COVID-19.

The V and J genes are TRBV3-1 (or the pseudogene TRBV3-2) and TRBJ1-6, with D uncertain. V lost 3 bases, J lost 0 bases, and 15 bases lay in between. The CDR3 extends over 18 amino acids. Germline V gene data show CDR1 as LGHDT and CDR2 as YNNKEL (reference sequence). The CDR3 DNA reads as TGTGCCAGCAGCCAGGGGAGAGAAGGCCCCTCCTATAATTCACCCCTCCACTTT. This translates into CASSQGREGPSYNSPLHF.

This clone was seen once. The chain joins TRBV19 to TRBJ2-7, with 7 bases aligning to TRBD1. V shed 5 bases, J shed 5 bases, and the junction held 12 bases outside the gene matches. CDR3 length: 15 residues. Germline CDR1 is LNHDA and CDR2 is SQIVND (reference sequence). In nucleotides, the CDR3 is TGTGCCAGTAGTTCACAGGGGAGCGGCGACCACGAGCAGTACTTC. It codes for CASSSQGSGDHEQYF.

The chain combines TRBV2 with TRBJ1-2; D unresolved. The CDR3 covers 17 residues. V was shortened by 7 bases and J by 0 bases, with 21 bases between the two germline ends. Germline values: CDR1 SNHLY, CDR2 FYNNEI. CDR3 nucleotides: TGTGCCAGCATCCAACTCGACACCACGGATGCTAACTATGGCTACACCTTC. Its translation is CASIQLDTTDANYGYTF.

This clone is a singleton in its sample. CDR3 coding DNA: TGTGCCAGCAGTCCAACAGGGATGACTGAAGCTTTCTTT. Translated: CASSPTGMTEAFF. The chain has TRBV6-5 and TRBJ1-1; D may be TRBD1 (6 bases). Germline CDR1 MNHEY, CDR2 SVGAGI. V was trimmed by 5 bases and J by 5 bases, leaving 12 bases between them. The length of the CDR3 is 13 residues.

The chain joins TRBV30 to TRBJ1-5; D call uncertain. The CDR3 has 13 residues. The germline CDR1 and CDR2 sequences are GTSNPN and SVGIG (reference sequence). Deletions cut 0 bases from V and 6 bases from J, with 9 bases between. The CDR3: CAWSVRAPQPQHF. For the CDR3, the DNA is TGTGCCTGGAGTGTACGCGCCCCTCAGCCCCAGCATTTT.

The CDR3 DNA is TGTGCCAGCAGCCAAGGTTCGCGGATCGGCTACACCTTC. It specifies CASSQGSRIGYTF. This chain uses TRBV3-1 (or the pseudogene TRBV3-2) with TRBJ1-2, with unresolved D. CDR1 is LGHDT, CDR2 YNNKEL, per germline (reference sequence). Between the trimmed V and J ends, which lost 1 base and 8 bases, there was a span of 11 bases. The CDR3 totals 13 residues.

The chain carries TRBV11-3 and TRBJ1-1; 8 bases map to TRBD1. The CDR3 totals 15 residues. Looked up from germline, CDR1 is SGHNT and CDR2 is YENEEA. V shed 3 bases, J shed 1 base, and the junction held 4 bases outside the gene matches. CDR3: CASSFGQGENTEAFF. CDR3 nucleotides: TGTGCCAGCAGCTTTGGACAGGGAGAGAACACTGAAGCTTTCTTT.

The chain links TRBV18 to TRBJ1-4, with D unresolved. CDR1 KGHSH and CDR2 LQKENI come from the germline V gene. CDR3 size: 13 residues. Trimming took 6 bases from V and 5 from J, leaving 10 bases between them. In nucleotides, the CDR3 is TGTGCCAGCTCCCCGCAGCGGAATGAAAAACTGTTTTTT. Amino acids: CASSPQRNEKLFF.

This chain links TRBV28 with TRBJ1-4, with 8 bases matching TRBD1. The CDR3 has 15 amino acids. Germline trimming cut 1 base from V and 7 bases from J; bases unmatched to any gene: 5. Per the germline V gene, CDR1 is MDHEN and CDR2 is SYDVKM. The CDR3 sequence: CASSLSMTGVEKLFF. The CDR3 DNA sequence: TGTGCCAGCAGTTTATCCATGACAGGGGTTGAAAAACTGTTTTTT.

This clone has a single count. The chain combines TRBV5-1 with TRBJ1-2; no clear D. Trimming removed 2 bases at V and 8 bases at J, with 16 bases between. Germline V gene sequence: CDR1 SGHRS, CDR2 YFSETQ. There are 14 residues in the CDR3. The CDR3 loop is CASSFPDPEEGYTF. The CDR3 DNA reads as TGCGCCAGCAGCTTCCCAGACCCTGAGGAGGGCTACACCTTC.

The gene calls are TRBV30 and TRBJ1-2; TRBD1 agrees at 10 bases. The CDR3 spans 15 residues. V dropped 6 bases and J dropped 2; count of bases not matched to a gene: 9. Per germline, CDR1 GTSNPN and CDR2 SVGIG (reference sequence). CDR3 sequence (DNA): TGTGCCTGCCCTACCGCGGGACAGGGGAACTATGGCTACACCTTC. Encoded protein: CACPTAGQGNYGYTF.

The sample holds a few counts of this clone. This chain uses TRBV30 with TRBJ2-7; 12 positions agree with TRBD2. CDR1 and CDR2 (germline): GTSNPN, SVGIG (reference sequence). The CDR3 has 13 amino acids. Trimming removed 7 bases from V and 5 bases from J; junction bases left unmatched: 6. DNA of the CDR3: TGTGCCTTAGGACTAGCGGGACCTAACGAGCAGTACTTC. Its translation is CALGLAGPNEQYF.

The rearrangement links TRBV7-9 to TRBJ2-3; 7 bases align to TRBD1. From germline, CDR1 is SEHNR and CDR2 FQNEAQ (reference sequence). V gave up 5 bases and J gave up 4 bases; unmatched junction bases: 3. CDR3 size: 13 residues. Here the CDR3 DNA reads TGTGCCAGCAGCGCGCAGGGGGCAGATACGCAGTATTTT. It yields the protein CASSAQGADTQYF.

This chain links TRBV3-1 (or the pseudogene TRBV3-2) with TRBJ2-1, with D unresolved. This CDR3 contains 14 residues. Germline loops: CDR1 LGHDT, CDR2 YNNKEL (reference sequence). V was clipped by 0 bases and J by 2 bases, with 5 bases between them. The CDR3, as DNA: TGTGCCAGCAGCCAAGATGTCGCCTACAATGAGCAGTTCTTC. Its protein is CASSQDVAYNEQFF.

The chain carries TRBV6-5 and TRBJ1-6, with TRBD1 identical over 9 bases. The CDR3 consists of 15 residues. Trimming removed 6 bases from V and 8 bases from J; junction bases left unmatched: 8. The V gene's germline CDR1 is MNHEY and CDR2 SVGAGI. As DNA, the CDR3 is TGTGCCAGCAGATACAGGGGGCGCCGTGATTCACCCCTCCACTTT. It translates to CASRYRGRRDSPLHF.

J is TRBJ2-2 and V is TRBV3-1 (or the pseudogene TRBV3-2); D call uncertain. The CDR3 extends over 15 amino acids. Trimming took 0 bases from V and 7 from J, leaving 12 bases between them. CDR1 LGHDT and CDR2 YNNKEL come from the germline V gene (reference sequence). As DNA, the CDR3 is TGTGCCAGCAGCCAAGAGGGTCGGAGAAACGGGGAGCTGTTTTTT. Translating gives CASSQEGRRNGELFF.

The chain has TRBV5-1 and TRBJ1-4; D is perhaps TRBD1 (5 bases). Germline loops: CDR1 SGHRS, CDR2 YFSETQ. The CDR3 spans 15 residues. V lost 0 bases and J 7 bases, leaving 13 bases between the germline ends. CDR3 amino acids: CASSLGGREGEKLFF. DNA of the CDR3: TGCGCCAGCAGCTTGGGTGGCAGGGAAGGTGAAAAACTGTTTTTT.